The rows below give T cell receptor beta chains drawn from one sample of a study. TCRdb reprocessed the 5' RACE reads via MiXCR and lists one record per CDR3 protein. This sample has around 50,000 distinct CDR3 sequences, with about 28% found just once. The specimen was tumor-infiltrating memory CD4+ T cells sorted from the breast tumor. These receptors were taken from a female donor with breast cancer. CDR3s include the opening cysteine and the closing phenylalanine or tryptophan. D genes are given only for firm matches. Size values are once, few and many counts, or a class for expanded clones, and some rows have none.

clone_size,v_call,d_call,j_call,cdr3_aa,cdr3_nt
few,TRBV15,TRBD1,TRBJ1-4,CATSSRGEELFF,TGTGCCACCAGCTCCAGGGGGGAGGAACTGTTTTTT
many,TRBV5-1,TRBD1,TRBJ1-1,CASSLQGGSTEAFF,TGCGCCAGCAGCTTACAGGGGGGGAGCACTGAAGCTTTCTTT
few,TRBV6-1,NA,TRBJ1-4,CASSEYPREKLFF,TGTGCCAGCAGTGAATACCCGCGGGAAAAACTGTTTTTT
NA,TRBV6-2/TRBV6-3,TRBD1,TRBJ1-1,CASGGQGKAFF,TGTGCCAGCGGCGGACAGGGGAAAGCTTTCTTT
NA,TRBV7-7,NA,TRBJ2-7,CASSLIRRPEQYF,TGTGCTAGCAGCTTAATAAGGAGGCCTGAGCAGTACTTC
many,TRBV5-1,NA,TRBJ1-3,CASSLDSSGNTIYF,TGCGCCAGCAGCTTGGACAGCTCTGGAAACACCATATATTTT
few,TRBV6-6,NA,TRBJ1-3,CASSTQPSSGNTIYF,TGTGCCAGCAGTACACAGCCATCCTCTGGAAACACCATATATTTT
NA,TRBV28,TRBD1,TRBJ1-3,CASSLSEGAHGNTIYF,TGTGCCAGCAGTTTATCTGAGGGGGCCCATGGAAACACCATATATTTT
many,TRBV7-8,TRBD1,TRBJ1-2,CASSQFDRAGGYTF,TGTGCCAGCAGCCAGTTCGACAGGGCGGGGGGCTACACCTTC
few,TRBV9,NA,TRBJ1-1,CASSVAERNTEAFF,TGTGCCAGCAGCGTAGCTGAGAGGAACACTGAAGCTTTCTTT
few,TRBV6-5,NA,TRBJ2-7,CASSPTWGGNYEQYF,TGTGCCAGCAGCCCTACCTGGGGCGGGAACTACGAGCAGTACTTC
many,TRBV6-5,NA,TRBJ2-2,CASSSRVAGELFF,TGTGCCAGCAGTAGTCGGGTAGCCGGGGAGCTGTTTTTT
NA,TRBV6-5,NA,TRBJ1-1,CASSAPTGPMEAFF,TGTGCCAGCAGCGCCCCCACGGGACCGATGGAAGCTTTCTTT
NA,TRBV5-1,NA,TRBJ2-4,CASSLGPPRDKNIQYF,TGCGCCAGCAGCTTGGGCCCACCTCGAGACAAAAACATTCAGTACTTC
NA,TRBV12-3/TRBV12-4,NA,TRBJ2-7,CASSLTFPGTPSYEQYF,TGTGCCAGCAGCCTGACATTCCCCGGGACTCCTTCCTACGAGCAGTACTTC
NA,TRBV7-9,TRBD1,TRBJ1-4,CASSAGQGEEKLFF,TGTGCCAGCAGCGCGGGACAGGGGGAGGAAAAACTGTTTTTT
few,TRBV6-1,NA,TRBJ2-5,CASSESFSQYF,TGTGCCAGCAGTGAGAGTTTCTCCCAGTACTTC
NA,TRBV6-6,NA,TRBJ1-5,CAGRPREGQPQHF,TGTGCCGGCAGACCCAGGGAGGGTCAGCCCCAGCATTTT
NA,TRBV3-1,TRBD2,TRBJ2-3,CASSQLAGGADTQYF,TGTGCCAGCAGCCAGCTAGCGGGAGGGGCAGATACGCAGTATTTT
few,TRBV7-9,NA,TRBJ1-4,CASSDSQTLNEKLFF,TGTGCCAGCAGCGATTCACAAACGTTAAACGAAAAACTGTTTTTT
NA,TRBV7-6,NA,TRBJ1-1,CASSLQAQGSTEAFF,TGTGCCAGCAGCTTACAGGCGCAGGGAAGCACTGAAGCTTTCTTT
NA,TRBV9,NA,TRBJ1-1,CASSVGRTQGPGSTEAFF,TGTGCCAGCAGCGTGGGGCGTACGCAAGGACCAGGATCCACTGAAGCTTTCTTT
few,TRBV20-1,TRBD1,TRBJ2-1,CSASRDRGRDEQFF,TGCAGTGCTAGCCGGGACAGGGGGCGCGATGAGCAGTTCTTC